What follows describes a single TCR beta chain. The clone's antigen remains unknown. Within one base of it there is no much larger clone, and no base qualities were kept. For CDR1 and CDR2, the germline V gene lists MNHEY and SVGAGI. Trimming takes 0 bases from V and 5 bases from J, and the germline ends sit 4 bases apart. The CDR3 goes from the cysteine to the phenylalanine over 12 residues. Only the CDR3 part of the read is kept: 36 bases, read in frame from the first base. This specimen belongs to a study of blood T cell repertoires in COVID-19 (dated by TCRdb to the early 2020s). About the investigation overall: The collaborator samples originated in the United States, Italy and Spain and spanned the acute and convalescent phases of COVID-19. Samples came from the ongoing ImmuneRACE study (first 160 participants) plus 1,254 subjects from 6 global collaborators. The prospective study material was composed of cDNA or gDNA derived from T cells, B-cell-depleted T cells, or PBMCs. The dataset comprised deeply sampled blood TCRbeta repertoires from subjects exposed to, actively infected with, or recovered from COVID-19. The repertoires were released in a freely available public database intended as a resource for research on the immune response to SARS-CoV-2. Sample metadata almost always included a de-identified subject ID, COVID-19 status, age in years and sex. Where HLA class I and class II types were available, the types were taken from metadata supplied by the sample provider, not from assay-based typing. Paper-wide results and their limitations: The amount of clinical and demographic metadata varied by source and participant and was provided uncurated.

Each collaborating institution followed its own protocols to collect whole blood in K2EDTA tubes. For TCRbeta analysis, collaborators shipped samples in one of three forms: frozen whole blood, isolated PBMCs, or DNA extracted from either of those sample types. TCRbeta CDR3 regions were amplified from genomic DNA by means of the immunoSEQ Assay, a bias-controlled multiplex PCR. The authors' pipeline ran thus. The number of nucleated cells in each sample was estimated by amplification of reference gene primers within the assay. Sequence reads were collapsed and filtered to measure the absolute abundance of every unique TCRbeta CDR3 rearrangement. For each sample, productive Simpson clonality was calculated as the square root of Simpson's diversity index over productive rearrangements. TCRdb mirrors the immuneACCESS table, restricted to in-frame sequences. Some clones are absent from its copies; in checked studies, under half trace to an unresolved V gene, and the reason for the others is unknown. V and J calls and clone size are given by that table; D and trimming were obtained from the DNA. This sample gives about 290,000 clones in total; about 82% of them show up just once. The top ten hold around 4.5% of the sample.

The rearranged chain carries TRBV6-5 and TRBJ2-5; the D gene assignment is ambiguous. The specimen was peripheral blood. The TCR sequence derives from a woman aged 50 to 65 with active or convalescent COVID-19. The sequence in DNA is TGTGCCAGCAGTTACTCGAGGGAGACCCAGTACTTC. It encodes CASSYSRETQYF.